The rows below give T cell receptor beta chains drawn from one sample of a study of blood T cell repertoires in COVID-19. The repertoire was sequenced with immunoSEQ multiplex PCR; TCRdb's copy has only in-frame clones and lacks some. This sample has approximately 240,000 clones, with around 80% found just once. The sample comprised peripheral blood. The receptors were sampled from a woman aged 40 to 49 with active or convalescent COVID-19. CDR3s include the opening cysteine and the closing phenylalanine or tryptophan. The order of the fields is clone size, D gene, V gene, J gene, CDR3 protein, CDR3 DNA. A D gene is named only where the DNA matches it firmly. Where a row states a size, it is once, few, many or the class of an expanded clone; other rows omit it.

-,-,TRBV18,TRBJ1-3,CASSRGGSSGNTIYF,TGTGCCAGCTCACGGGGCGGGAGCTCTGGAAACACCATATATTTT
-,-,TRBV27,TRBJ1-1,CASSPIYRAEETEAFF,TGTGCCAGCAGTCCTATCTACAGGGCGGAAGAAACTGAAGCTTTCTTT
-,TRBD1,TRBV27,TRBJ1-2,CASSYRGSMGYTF,TGTGCCAGCAGTTACAGGGGGTCTATGGGCTACACCTTC
-,-,TRBV6-1,TRBJ1-4,CASSEGHSEKLFF,TGTGCCAGCAGTGAAGGACACAGTGAAAAACTGTTTTTT
few,TRBD1,TRBV7-3,TRBJ1-1,CASQTGEGSWTEAFF,TGTGCCAGCCAGACAGGGGAGGGTTCGTGGACTGAAGCTTTCTTT
-,-,TRBV29-1,TRBJ1-2,CSVVGQGINYGYTF,TGCAGCGTTGTAGGCCAGGGGATTAACTATGGCTACACCTTC
-,TRBD1,TRBV14,TRBJ2-7,CASRRTGNNEQYF,TGTGCCAGCCGTCGGACAGGGAACAACGAGCAGTACTTC
once,-,TRBV5-4,TRBJ2-3,CASSLGGLITDTQYF,TGTGCCAGCAGCTTGGGCGGACTCATCACAGATACGCAGTATTTT
-,-,TRBV28,TRBJ1-1,CASKLSGGADTEAFF,TGTGCCAGCAAGCTTTCCGGGGGGGCGGACACTGAAGCTTTCTTT
-,-,TRBV5-1,TRBJ1-3,CASSRDRTGSSGNTIYF,TGCGCCAGCAGCCGAGACCGTACAGGGTCATCTGGAAACACCATATATTTT
-,TRBD1,TRBV12-5,TRBJ1-1,CASGLPGTGEAFF,TGTGCTAGTGGTTTGCCCGGGACAGGAGAAGCTTTCTTT
-,TRBD1,TRBV7-7,TRBJ2-2,CASSRRTGGTGELFF,TGTGCCAGCAGCCGACGGACAGGGGGAACCGGGGAGCTGTTTTTT
-,TRBD2,TRBV10-3,TRBJ2-3,CAISGGAGGTDTQYF,TGTGCCATCAGCGGCGGTGCGGGGGGCACAGATACGCAGTATTTT
-,TRBD1,TRBV3-1/TRBV3-2,TRBJ1-2,CASSLWTGGSGYTF,TGTGCCAGCAGCCTTTGGACAGGGGGGAGCGGCTACACCTTC
-,-,TRBV27,TRBJ1-5,CASSLGANQPQHF,TGTGCCAGCAGTTTAGGGGCCAATCAGCCCCAGCATTTT
many,-,TRBV5-6,TRBJ2-1,CASSLQGPYNEQFF,TGTGCCAGCAGCTTACAGGGACCCTACAATGAGCAGTTCTTC
-,TRBD1,TRBV6-4,TRBJ1-3,CASRRDSNSGNTIYF,TGTGCCAGCAGGCGGGACAGTAACTCTGGAAACACCATATATTTT
many,TRBD1,TRBV7-9,TRBJ2-6,CASSGTELAYSGANVLTF,TGTGCCAGCAGCGGGACAGAACTGGCCTACTCTGGGGCCAACGTCCTGACTTTC